Below, 8 T cell receptor beta chains from the same sample are listed, as sequenced in a study of blood T cell repertoires in COVID-19. Repertoires were generated with immunoSEQ multiplex PCR, while TCRdb's copy carries only in-frame clones and drops some. The sample has 120,000 to 150,000 clones, roughly 81% seen once; the top ten hold around 2.5%. The sample taken for sequencing was peripheral blood. These receptors were taken from a human donor with acute or convalescent COVID-19. The donor label of this sample is uncertain.

This chain's CDR3 is CASSLLLAGTDTQYF. Written as DNA, the CDR3 is TGTGCCAGCAGCTTATTACTAGCGGGTACAGATACGCAGTATTTT. This chain joins TRBV5-6 and TRBJ2-3; 9 bases are a match to TRBD2. The V gene's germline CDR1 is SGHDT and CDR2 YYEEEE. This CDR3 region has 15 residues. V shed 2 bases, J shed 3 bases, and the junction held 4 bases outside the gene matches.

The V call is TRBV27, the J call TRBJ1-6; 9 bases agree with TRBD1. From germline, CDR1 is MNHEY and CDR2 SMNVEV (reference sequence). J was trimmed by 7 bases and V by 3 bases; bases with no gene match: 7. The CDR3 totals 16 residues. Here the CDR3 DNA reads TGTGCCAGCAGTTTCAGCTGGACAGGGGCAAATTCACCCCTCCACTTT. It encodes CASSFSWTGANSPLHF.

V is TRBV9 and J is TRBJ2-1, with 13 bases identical to TRBD2. This CDR3 region has 15 residues. The germline gives CDR1 SGDLS, CDR2 YYNGEE. V lost 4 bases, J lost 6 bases, and 4 bases stayed unmatched. CDR3 nucleotides: TGTGCCAGCAGCAGACTAGCGGGAGGCTCCAATGAGCAGTTCTTC. Translation: CASSRLAGGSNEQFF.

The chain employs TRBV2 and TRBJ1-2; D remains ambiguous. V was cut by 3 bases and J by 9 bases, with 17 bases left in between. The CDR3 is 14 residues long. Germline lookup yields CDR1 SNHLY and CDR2 FYNNEI. The CDR3 loop is CASSDGRLRESYTF. CDR3 coding DNA: TGTGCCAGCAGTGACGGCAGGCTACGCGAGAGCTACACCTTC.

The chain recombines TRBV7-2 with TRBJ2-5, with 15 bases identical to TRBD2. Trimming cost V 3 bases and J 1 base; bases outside gene matches: 6. Germline CDR1 is SGHTA and CDR2 is FQGNSA. The CDR3 extends over 18 amino acids. In nucleotides, the CDR3 is TGTGCCAGCAGCTTTATAGGACTAGCGGGGGGGCTCCAAGAGACCCAGTACTTC. Protein sequence: CASSFIGLAGGLQETQYF.

A single count supports this clone. CDR3 sequence: CASSPRLAGGGDTQYF. As DNA, the CDR3 is TGTGCCAGCAGCCCTCGACTAGCGGGAGGAGGAGATACGCAGTATTTT. This chain uses TRBV9 with TRBJ2-3; 13 positions match TRBD2. There are 16 residues in the CDR3. With 4 bases clipped from V and 5 bases from J, the junction kept 7 bases outside the gene matches. The germline V gene encodes CDR1 SGDLS and CDR2 YYNGEE.

This clone was picked up a small number of times. The gene calls are TRBV4-2 and TRBJ1-2; TRBD1 agrees at 7 bases. Trimming at V came to 2 bases and at J to 4 bases, leaving 10 bases not matched to a gene. Germline V gives CDR1 LGHNA, CDR2 YNFKEQ. The CDR3 is made up of 16 amino acids. CDR3 region: CASSQPNPQGGYGYTF. For the CDR3, the DNA is TGTGCCAGCAGCCAACCCAATCCTCAGGGGGGCTATGGCTACACCTTC.

The V call is TRBV11-3, the J call TRBJ2-1, with 8 bases aligning to TRBD2. In germline, CDR1 is SGHNT, CDR2 YENEEA. Trimming removed 0 bases from V and 10 bases from J; junction bases left unmatched: 5. The CDR3 totals 14 residues. Written as DNA, the CDR3 is TGTGCCAGCAGCTTAGAGGGACTAGTTGGGGAGCAGTTCTTC. Protein product: CASSLEGLVGEQFF.